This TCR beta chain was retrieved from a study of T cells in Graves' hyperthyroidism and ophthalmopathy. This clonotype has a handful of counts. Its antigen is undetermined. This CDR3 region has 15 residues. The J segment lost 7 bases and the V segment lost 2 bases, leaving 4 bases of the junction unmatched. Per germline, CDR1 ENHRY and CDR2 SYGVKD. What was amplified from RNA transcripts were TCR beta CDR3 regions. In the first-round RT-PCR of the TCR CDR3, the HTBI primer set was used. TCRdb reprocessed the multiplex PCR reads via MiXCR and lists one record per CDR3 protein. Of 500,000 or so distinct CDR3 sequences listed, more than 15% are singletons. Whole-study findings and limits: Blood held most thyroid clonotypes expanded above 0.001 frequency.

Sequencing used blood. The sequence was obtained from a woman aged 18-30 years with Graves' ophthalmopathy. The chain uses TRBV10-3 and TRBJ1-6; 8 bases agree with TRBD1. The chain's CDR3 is CAISEGQGGNSPLHF. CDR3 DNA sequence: TGTGCCATCAGTGAGGGACAGGGAGGAAATTCACCCCTCCACTTT.